Presented here are 26 T cell receptor beta chains from one specimen sequenced in a study of CD8+CD57+ T cells in acquired aplastic anemia (dated by TCRdb to 2016 to 2019). TCRdb records Illumina HiSeq 2000 as the sequencer. Genomic DNA was used as template for profiling of TCR beta VDJ combinations and CDR3 sequences. TCRdb reran the public reads through fastp at Q25 and MiXCR, keeping productive beta chains. Every CDR3 protein is listed once, alongside the most common genes and DNA of its rows. The table for this sample lists 150,000 to 200,000 distinct CDR3 sequences; over 60% of them were counted only once. The leading ten clones occupy 46% of the sample. Sequencing was performed on sorted CD4+, CD8+, or CD8+CD57+ T cells (not recorded which) from PBMCs. The receptors shown here come from a human donor with severe aplastic anemia or a healthy control (not recorded which).

The chain uses TRBV7-9 and TRBJ2-7; no clear D. V was pared by 1 base and J by 3 bases, with 13 bases between. Germline V CDR1 and CDR2: SEHNR, FQNEAQ (reference sequence). The CDR3 runs to 15 residues. The CDR3 is CASSLEVGSVYEQYF. The CDR3 bases are TGTGCCAGCAGCTTAGAGGTAGGGTCGGTCTACGAGCAGTACTTC.

This sequence joins TRBV19 and TRBJ2-7; the D gene could be TRBD1 or TRBD2 (5 bases each). CDR3 length equals 14 residues. V shed 5 bases and J shed 4 bases, with 15 bases lying between them. Germline V gene sequence: CDR1 LNHDA, CDR2 SQIVND (reference sequence). CDR3: CASSRDERAYEQYF. The CDR3 bases are TGTGCCAGTAGTCGGGACGAACGTGCGTACGAGCAGTACTTC. Combining the CDR3 with reference TRBV19 and TRBJ2-7 gives the whole variable domain DGGITQSPKYLFRKEGQNVTLSCEQNLNHDAMYWYRQDPGQGLRLIYYSQIVNDFQKGDIAEGYSVSREKKESFPLTVTSAQKNPTAFYLCASSRDERAYEQYFGPGTRLTVT.

The chain carries TRBV6-1 and TRBJ2-7; the D gene is possibly TRBD1 (6 bases). This CDR3 is built from 14 residues. Trimming removed 7 bases from V and 7 bases from J, with 20 bases in between. Per germline, CDR1 MNHNS and CDR2 SASEGT. CDR3 protein: CASMDWGQDNEQYF. The CDR3 region has the DNA TGTGCCAGCATGGATTGGGGGCAAGACAATGAGCAGTACTTC.

This rearrangement joins TRBV25-1 to TRBJ2-2; D unresolved. The CDR3 is made up of 17 amino acids. Germline V gene data show CDR1 as MGHDK and CDR2 as SYGVNS. The germline V and J ends were trimmed by 1 base and 0 bases, with 12 bases remaining between them. CDR3: CASSESWRHANTGELFF. The CDR3 DNA is TGTGCCAGCAGTGAATCTTGGCGACACGCGAACACCGGGGAGCTGTTTTTT.

This clonotype came up once. The rearrangement joins TRBV7-3 to TRBJ2-7, with 7 nucleotides matching TRBD1. From germline, CDR1 is SGHTA and CDR2 FQGTGA. The trim removed 5 bases at V and 6 bases at J, leaving 7 bases unmatched. The CDR3 length is 13 residues. CDR3 amino acids: CASSLDQGVEQYF. The CDR3 DNA follows: TGTGCCAGCAGCCTAGATCAGGGGGTCGAGCAGTACTTC. The entire variable domain, with the rest obtained from reference TRBV7-3 and TRBJ2-7, is as follows: GAGVSQTPSNKVTEKGKYVELRCDPISGHTALYWYRQSLGQGPEFLIYFQGTGAADDSGLPNDRFFAVRPEGSVSTLKIQRTERGDSAVYLCASSLDQGVEQYFGPGTRLTVT.

The CDR3 DNA is TGTGCCAGCAGCCACCCCGGGACAGCGAACACCGGGGAGCTGTTTTTT. This translates into CASSHPGTANTGELFF. The rearrangement joins TRBV7-3 to TRBJ2-2; the match to TRBD1 covers 7 bases. The CDR3 has 16 residues. V gave up 5 bases and J gave up 0 bases; unmatched junction bases: 6. Germline assignment: CDR1 SGHTA and CDR2 FQGTGA.

V gene TRBV7-9 combines with J gene TRBJ2-5; no clear D gene. Trimming removed 1 base from V and 3 bases from J, with 6 bases in between. The CDR3 length is 13 residues. Germline V gene data show CDR1 as SEHNR and CDR2 as FQNEAQ (reference sequence). This CDR3 reads CASSLVAEETQYF. The CDR3 DNA sequence: TGTGCCAGCAGCTTAGTTGCAGAAGAGACCCAGTACTTC.

The V call is TRBV11-3, the J call TRBJ2-5, with D uncertain. The germline gives CDR1 SGHNT, CDR2 YENEEA. CDR3 length: 14 residues. V was shortened by 0 bases and J by 0 bases, with 5 bases between the two germline ends. The CDR3 is CASSLDPDQETQYF. For the CDR3, the DNA is TGTGCCAGCAGCTTAGATCCAGACCAAGAGACCCAGTACTTC.

The rearrangement joins TRBV20-1 to TRBJ2-5; no clear D gene. CDR1 is DFQATT, CDR2 SNEGSKA, per germline (reference sequence). The CDR3 extends over 15 amino acids. Trimming stripped 2 bases from V and 4 bases from J, with 17 bases between. The CDR3 DNA follows: TGCAGTGCTAGAAAGATCGGTGATAGACGAGAGACCCAGTACTTC. This sequence encodes CSARKIGDRRETQYF.

The gene calls are TRBV15 and TRBJ2-7; the D gene is possibly TRBD2 (5 bases). CDR3 size: 14 residues. The germline gives CDR1 LNHNV, CDR2 YYDKDF (reference sequence). V was cut by 4 bases and J by 4 bases, with 14 bases left in between. CDR3 protein: CATSKGANLYEQYF. CDR3 sequence (DNA): TGTGCCACCAGCAAGGGAGCGAACCTTTACGAGCAGTACTTC.

This sequence joins TRBV5-1 and TRBJ2-7; D tentatively reads TRBD1 or TRBD2 (7 bases each). With 3 bases removed from V and 1 base from J, the gap between germline ends came to 17 bases. The CDR3 has 16 amino acids. Germline CDR1 reads SGHRS; CDR2 reads YFSETQ. CDR3 nucleotides: TGCGCCAGCAGCTCAGGGAGGGACAGCATTTCCTACGAGCAGTACTTC. Its translation: CASSSGRDSISYEQYF.

The V call is TRBV5-1, the J call TRBJ2-2; unclear D gene. The CDR3 has 14 residues. Germline CDR1 and CDR2: SGHRS and YFSETQ. Trimming removed 1 base from V and 6 bases from J, with 10 bases in between. The CDR3 loop is CASSLKFPAGELFF. The CDR3 bases are TGCGCCAGCAGCTTGAAGTTCCCTGCCGGGGAGCTGTTTTTT.

This clonotype appeared a few times. J is TRBJ1-4 and V is TRBV27; D remains unclear. The CDR3 runs 14 residues. Trimming took 4 bases from V and 8 from J, leaving 14 bases between them. The germline V gene has CDR1 MNHEY and CDR2 SMNVEV (reference sequence). CDR3 protein: CASSSQEPDEKLFF. The CDR3 DNA is TGTGCCAGCAGTTCGCAGGAACCCGACGAAAAACTGTTTTTT.

A few counts support this clonotype. The chain links TRBV7-9 to TRBJ2-7; D possibly matches TRBD1 or TRBD2 (5 bases each). The V gene lost 1 base and the J gene lost 4 bases, with 14 bases spanning the gap. Germline lookup yields CDR1 SEHNR and CDR2 FQNEAQ (reference sequence). This CDR3 has 15 amino acids. The CDR3 sequence is CASSLGLAGTYEQYF. Written as DNA, the CDR3 is TGTGCCAGCAGCTTAGGGCTGGCAGGGACGTACGAGCAGTACTTC.

For the CDR3, the DNA is TGTGCCAGCGGGACAGGGGACTACAATGAGCAGTTCTTC. Residues: CASGTGDYNEQFF. This sequence joins TRBV10-3 and TRBJ2-1, with 10 bases matching TRBD1. The V gene's germline CDR1 is ENHRY and CDR2 SYGVKD. CDR3 length: 13 amino acids. Trimming took 10 bases from V and 3 from J; bases not matched to a gene: 3.

The V call is TRBV29-1, the J call TRBJ2-7; TRBD1 aligns across 7 bases. The CDR3 is 14 amino acids. V lost 6 bases, J lost 0 bases, and 8 bases stayed unmatched. The germline V gene encodes CDR1 SQVTM and CDR2 ANQGSEA. The CDR3 loop reads CSVANRGTSYEQYF. The CDR3 nucleotides are TGCAGCGTAGCCAACAGGGGTACCTCCTACGAGCAGTACTTC.

V is TRBV7-9 and J is TRBJ1-4; possibly TRBD1 for D (5 bases). CDR3 length: 14 amino acids. Germline loops: CDR1 SEHNR, CDR2 FQNEAQ (reference sequence). V dropped 5 bases and J dropped 4 bases, with 11 bases sitting between them. In nucleotides, the CDR3 is TGTGCCAGCAGCCACCAGGGATTTAATGAAAAACTGTTTTTT. Encoded protein: CASSHQGFNEKLFF.

This chain uses TRBV7-6 with TRBJ2-3, with a weak D call TRBD2 (6 bases). Per germline, CDR1 SGHVS and CDR2 FNYEAQ. This CDR3 has 13 residues. V was trimmed by 11 bases and J by 2 bases, leaving 14 bases between them. The CDR3 DNA follows: TGTGCCGTCGCGGGACGCCACACAGATACGCAGTATTTT. Residues: CAVAGRHTDTQYF.

V gene TRBV24-1 combines with J gene TRBJ2-1, with D tentatively TRBD2 (7 bases). Trimming pared 6 bases from V and 4 bases from J, leaving 15 bases between. There are 15 residues in the CDR3. Looked up from germline, CDR1 is KGHDR and CDR2 is SFDVKD. The CDR3, as DNA: TGTGCCACCAGTCAGAGGGGGGGGTCTTACAATGAGCAGTTCTTC. It translates to CATSQRGGSYNEQFF.

The CDR3 spells CAIALSPGGRGPDTQYF. CDR3 in DNA: TGTGCCATCGCCCTTTCGCCCGGGGGCAGGGGGCCAGATACGCAGTATTTT. The chain recombines TRBV7-9 with TRBJ2-3; TRBD1 matches at 8 bases. The CDR3 has 17 amino acids. The V gene's germline CDR1 is SEHNR and CDR2 FQNEAQ (reference sequence). Trimming at V came to 10 bases and at J to 4 bases, leaving 19 bases not matched to a gene.

The J gene is TRBJ1-1, the V gene TRBV15, with unresolved D. Germline values: CDR1 LNHNV, CDR2 YYDKDF (reference sequence). Deletions cut 1 base from V and 6 bases from J, with 9 bases between. This CDR3 is 13 amino acids long. The CDR3 protein is CATSRGPGAEAFF. The CDR3 DNA follows: TGTGCCACCAGCAGAGGCCCGGGAGCTGAAGCTTTCTTT.

The table lists this clonotype with a few counts. At one of its ends the junction is not consistent with the germline gene, which may arise from a read error. The CDR3 sequence is CASMGGVGKLFF. As DNA, the CDR3 is TGTGCTAGTATGGGGGGCGTCGGAAAACTGTTTTTT. The rearrangement uses TRBV19 and TRBJ1-4, with D possibly being TRBD1 (6 bases). Germline CDR1 and CDR2: LNHDA and SQIVND (reference sequence). The CDR3 is 12 residues long.

This chain connects TRBV6-4 to TRBJ1-6; tentatively, D is TRBD1 (5 bases). Germline V lookup: CDR1 MRHNA, CDR2 SNTAGT. V was clipped by 7 bases and J by 0 bases, with 10 bases between them. The CDR3 sequence is 15 residues long. The CDR3 loop reads CASNGDSSYNSPLHF. DNA for the CDR3: TGTGCCAGCAACGGAGACAGCTCCTATAATTCACCCCTCCACTTT.

CDR3 region: CASSSGLAGGGQFF. The CDR3 nucleotides are TGTGCCAGCAGCTCGGGACTAGCGGGAGGCGGGCAGTTCTTC. The chain combines TRBV7-2 with TRBJ2-1; 15 nucleotides align to TRBD2. This CDR3 has 14 amino acids. Germline loops: CDR1 SGHTA, CDR2 FQGNSA. V lost 4 bases and J lost 12; bases outside the gene matches: 4.

This clonotype has more than one count but fewer than ten. The chain joins TRBV7-3 to TRBJ2-2; D is uncertain. The CDR3 consists of 14 residues. The germline gives CDR1 SGHTA, CDR2 FQGTGA. The germline V and J ends were trimmed by 5 bases and 1 base, with 8 bases remaining between them. CDR3 sequence reads: CASSVDVNTGELFF. DNA for the CDR3: TGTGCCAGCAGCGTGGACGTGAACACCGGGGAGCTGTTTTTT.

The chain is built from TRBV29-1 and TRBJ2-1; tentatively, D is TRBD2 (5 bases). The germline V gene encodes CDR1 SQVTM and CDR2 ANQGSEA. CDR3 size: 14 residues. The V gene lost 6 bases and the J gene lost 9 bases, with 21 bases spanning the gap. CDR3 in amino acids: CSVGASGSPSEQFF. The CDR3 nucleotides read TGCAGCGTGGGTGCCAGCGGATCCCCGTCTGAGCAGTTCTTC.